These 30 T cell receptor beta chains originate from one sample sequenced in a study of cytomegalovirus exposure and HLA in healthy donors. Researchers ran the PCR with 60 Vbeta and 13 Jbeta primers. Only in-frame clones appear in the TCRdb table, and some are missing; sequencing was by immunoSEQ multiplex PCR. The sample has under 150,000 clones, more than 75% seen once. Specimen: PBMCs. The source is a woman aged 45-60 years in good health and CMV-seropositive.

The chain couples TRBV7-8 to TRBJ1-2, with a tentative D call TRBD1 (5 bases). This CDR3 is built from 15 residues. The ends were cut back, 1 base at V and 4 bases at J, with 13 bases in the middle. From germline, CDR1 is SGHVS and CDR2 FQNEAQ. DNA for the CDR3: TGTGCCAGCAGCTTAGGGGCAGGGCAAGTCTATGGCTACACCTTC. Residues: CASSLGAGQVYGYTF.

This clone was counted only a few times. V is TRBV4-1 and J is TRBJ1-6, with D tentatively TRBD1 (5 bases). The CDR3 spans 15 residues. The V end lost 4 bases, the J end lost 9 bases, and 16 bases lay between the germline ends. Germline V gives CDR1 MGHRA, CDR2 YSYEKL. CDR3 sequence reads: CASSPTDAGGSPLHF. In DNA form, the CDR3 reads TGCGCCAGCAGCCCGACGGACGCCGGGGGTTCACCCCTCCACTTT.

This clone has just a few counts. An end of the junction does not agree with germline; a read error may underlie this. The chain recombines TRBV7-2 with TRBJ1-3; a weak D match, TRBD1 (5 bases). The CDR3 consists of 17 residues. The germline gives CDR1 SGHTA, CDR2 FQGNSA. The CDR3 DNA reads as TGTGCCAGCAGATTAGGGCGCGGGGCCTCTCTTGGAAACACCATATATTTT. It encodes CASRLGRGASLGNTIYF.

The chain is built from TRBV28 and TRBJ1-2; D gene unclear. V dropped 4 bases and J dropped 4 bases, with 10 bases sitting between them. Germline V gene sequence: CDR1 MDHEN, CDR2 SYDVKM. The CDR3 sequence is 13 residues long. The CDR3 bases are TGTGCCAGCAGTTCCGGGGATTTCTATGGCTACACCTTC. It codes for CASSSGDFYGYTF.

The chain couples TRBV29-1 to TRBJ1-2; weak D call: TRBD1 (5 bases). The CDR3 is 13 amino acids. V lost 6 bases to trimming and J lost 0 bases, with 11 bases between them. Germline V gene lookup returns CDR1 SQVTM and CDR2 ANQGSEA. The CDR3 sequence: CSVPRVPNYGYTF. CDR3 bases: TGCAGCGTCCCCAGGGTACCTAACTATGGCTACACCTTC.

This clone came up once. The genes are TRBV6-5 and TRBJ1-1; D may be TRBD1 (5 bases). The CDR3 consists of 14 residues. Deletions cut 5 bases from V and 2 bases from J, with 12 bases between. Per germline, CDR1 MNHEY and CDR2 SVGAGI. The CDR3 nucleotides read TGTGCCAGCAGTCAAAGCCAGGGAAACACTGAAGCTTTCTTT. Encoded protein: CASSQSQGNTEAFF.

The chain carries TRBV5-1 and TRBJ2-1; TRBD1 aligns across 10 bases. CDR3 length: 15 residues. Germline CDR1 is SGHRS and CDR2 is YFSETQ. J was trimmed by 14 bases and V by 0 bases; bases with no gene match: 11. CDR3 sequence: CASSLATGGAGKEFF. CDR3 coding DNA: TGCGCCAGCAGCTTGGCGACAGGGGGCGCGGGAAAAGAGTTCTTC.

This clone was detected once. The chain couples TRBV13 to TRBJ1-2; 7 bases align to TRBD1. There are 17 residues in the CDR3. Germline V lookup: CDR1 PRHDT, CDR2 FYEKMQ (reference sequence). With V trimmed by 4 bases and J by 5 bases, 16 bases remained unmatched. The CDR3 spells CASSSGTDLGTRYGYTF. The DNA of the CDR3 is TGTGCCAGCAGCTCCGGGACAGACCTCGGGACGAGGTATGGCTACACCTTC.

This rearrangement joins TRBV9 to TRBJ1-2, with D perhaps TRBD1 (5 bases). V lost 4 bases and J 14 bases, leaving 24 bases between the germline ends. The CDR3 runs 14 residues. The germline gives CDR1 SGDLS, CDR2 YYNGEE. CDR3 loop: CASSLTEDIGRTTF. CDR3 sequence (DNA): TGTGCCAGCAGCCTCACCGAGGACATCGGGAGGACGACCTTC.

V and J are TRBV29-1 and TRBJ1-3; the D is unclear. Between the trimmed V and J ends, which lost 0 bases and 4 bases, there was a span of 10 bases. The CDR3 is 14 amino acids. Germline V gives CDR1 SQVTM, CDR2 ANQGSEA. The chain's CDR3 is CSVEDQVKGNTIYF. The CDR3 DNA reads TGCAGCGTTGAAGATCAGGTCAAGGGAAACACCATATATTTT.

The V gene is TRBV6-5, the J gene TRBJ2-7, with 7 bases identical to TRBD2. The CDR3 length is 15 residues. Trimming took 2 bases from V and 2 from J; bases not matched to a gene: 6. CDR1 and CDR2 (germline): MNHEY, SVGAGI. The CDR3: CASSYGPGLTYEQYF. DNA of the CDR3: TGTGCCAGCAGTTACGGGCCGGGACTAACCTACGAGCAGTACTTC.

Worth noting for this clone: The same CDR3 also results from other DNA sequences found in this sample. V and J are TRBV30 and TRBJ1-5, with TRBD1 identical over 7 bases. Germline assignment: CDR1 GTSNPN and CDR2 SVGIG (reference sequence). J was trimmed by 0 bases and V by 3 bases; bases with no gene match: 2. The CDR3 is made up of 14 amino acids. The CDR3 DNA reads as TGTGCCTGGAGACAGGGGAATAGCAATCAGCCCCAGCATTTT. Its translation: CAWRQGNSNQPQHF.

The chain's CDR3 is CASSLGAGIGAFF. The CDR3 bases are TGTGCCAGCAGCTTAGGGGCCGGGATTGGAGCTTTCTTT. The rearrangement uses TRBV7-9 and TRBJ1-1; D is ambiguous. The CDR3 length is 13 residues. V was trimmed by 1 base and J by 10 bases, leaving 13 bases between them. Germline CDR1 SEHNR, CDR2 FQNEAQ (reference sequence).

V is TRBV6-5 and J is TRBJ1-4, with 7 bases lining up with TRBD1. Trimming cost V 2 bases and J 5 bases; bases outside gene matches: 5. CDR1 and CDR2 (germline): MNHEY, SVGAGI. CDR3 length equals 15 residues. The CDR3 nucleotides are TGTGCCAGCAGTTACGGCCTCAGGGGGAATGAAAAACTGTTTTTT. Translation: CASSYGLRGNEKLFF.

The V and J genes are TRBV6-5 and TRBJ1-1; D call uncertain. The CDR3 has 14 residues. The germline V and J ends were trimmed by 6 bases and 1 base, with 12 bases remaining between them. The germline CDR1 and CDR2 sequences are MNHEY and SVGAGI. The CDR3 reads CASSFEWSNTEAFF. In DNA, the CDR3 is TGTGCCAGCAGCTTTGAGTGGTCGAACACTGAAGCTTTCTTT.

The CDR3 reads CASSSTGATGPPYEQYF. For the CDR3, the DNA is TGCGCCAGCAGCTCGACCGGAGCTACAGGGCCCCCGTACGAGCAGTACTTC. The genes are TRBV5-1 and TRBJ2-7; a weak D match, TRBD1 (6 bases). This CDR3 contains 17 residues. V gave up 3 bases and J gave up 4 bases, with 23 bases separating them. The germline CDR1 and CDR2 sequences are SGHRS and YFSETQ.

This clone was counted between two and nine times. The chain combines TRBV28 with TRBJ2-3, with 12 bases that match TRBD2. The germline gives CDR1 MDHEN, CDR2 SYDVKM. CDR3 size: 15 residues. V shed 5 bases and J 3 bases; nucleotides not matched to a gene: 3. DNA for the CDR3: TGTGCCAGCAGTCGGCTAGCGGGAGGGACAGATACGCAGTATTTT. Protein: CASSRLAGGTDTQYF.

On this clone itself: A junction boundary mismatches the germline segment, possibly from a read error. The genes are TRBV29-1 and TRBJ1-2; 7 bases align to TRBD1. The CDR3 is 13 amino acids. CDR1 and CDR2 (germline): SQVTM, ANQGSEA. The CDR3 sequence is CSIDDRDGYGYTF. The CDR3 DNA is TGCAGCATTGATGACAGGGACGGGTATGGCTACACCTTC.

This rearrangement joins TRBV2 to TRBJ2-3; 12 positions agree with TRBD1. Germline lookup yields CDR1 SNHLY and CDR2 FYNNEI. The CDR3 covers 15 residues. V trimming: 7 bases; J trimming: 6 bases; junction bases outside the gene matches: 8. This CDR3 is CASKGTGGAIDTQYF. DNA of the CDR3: TGTGCCAGCAAGGGGACAGGGGGCGCGATCGATACGCAGTATTTT.

The CDR3 here is CASSGPQGTSGGDEQFF. The CDR3 bases are TGTGCCAGCAGTGGACCACAGGGGACTAGCGGGGGCGATGAGCAGTTCTTC. V and J are TRBV6-1 and TRBJ2-1; the match to TRBD2 covers 14 bases. J was trimmed by 8 bases and V by 4 bases; bases with no gene match: 10. The CDR3 consists of 17 residues. Germline V CDR1 and CDR2: MNHNS, SASEGT.

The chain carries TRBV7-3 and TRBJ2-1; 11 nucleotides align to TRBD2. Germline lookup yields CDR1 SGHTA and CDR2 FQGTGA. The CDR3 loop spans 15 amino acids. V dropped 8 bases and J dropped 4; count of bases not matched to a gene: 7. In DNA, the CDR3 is TGTGCCAGCGCAACGGGACTAGCGGTTTACAATGAGCAGTTCTTC. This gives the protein CASATGLAVYNEQFF.

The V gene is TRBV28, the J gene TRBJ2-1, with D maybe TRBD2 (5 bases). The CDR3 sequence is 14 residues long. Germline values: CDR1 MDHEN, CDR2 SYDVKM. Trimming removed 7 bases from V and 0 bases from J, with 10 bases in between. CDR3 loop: CASNEGSSYNEQFF. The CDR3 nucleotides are TGTGCCAGCAATGAGGGCAGCTCCTACAATGAGCAGTTCTTC.

The DNA for the CDR3 is TGTGCCAGCAGTCCACTCGAACTAGCGGGAGTACGTGGCACAGATACGCAGTATTTT. Translation: CASSPLELAGVRGTDTQYF. The chain has TRBV28 and TRBJ2-3, with 11 bases aligning to TRBD2. The junction had 14 bases not matched to a gene; V was cut back by 5 bases and J by 1 base. Germline CDR1 MDHEN, CDR2 SYDVKM. The CDR3 totals 19 residues.

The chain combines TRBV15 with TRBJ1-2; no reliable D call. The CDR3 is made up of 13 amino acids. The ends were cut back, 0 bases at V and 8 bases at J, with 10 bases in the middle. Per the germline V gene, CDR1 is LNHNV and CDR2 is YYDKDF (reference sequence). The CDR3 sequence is CATSRDPVLGYTF. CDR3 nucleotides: TGTGCCACCAGCAGAGATCCCGTGTTGGGCTACACCTTC. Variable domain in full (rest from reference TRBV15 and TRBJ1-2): DAMVIQNPRYQVTQFGKPVTLSCSQTLNHNVMYWYQQKSSQAPKLLFHYYDKDFNNEADTPDNFQSRRPNTSFCFLDIRSPGLGDTAMYLCATSRDPVLGYTFGSGTRLTVV.

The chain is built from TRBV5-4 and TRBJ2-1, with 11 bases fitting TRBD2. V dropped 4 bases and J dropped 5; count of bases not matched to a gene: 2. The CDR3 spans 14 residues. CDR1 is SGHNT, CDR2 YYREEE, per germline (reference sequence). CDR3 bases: TGTGCCAGCAGCGTAGCGGGGGGGGACAATGAGCAGTTCTTC. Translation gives CASSVAGGDNEQFF. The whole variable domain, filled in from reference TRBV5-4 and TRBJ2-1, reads ETGVTQSPTHLIKTRGQQVTLRCSSQSGHNTVSWYQQALGQGPQFIFQYYREEENGRGNFPPRFSGLQFPNYSSELNVNALELDDSALYLCASSVAGGDNEQFFGPGTRLTVL.

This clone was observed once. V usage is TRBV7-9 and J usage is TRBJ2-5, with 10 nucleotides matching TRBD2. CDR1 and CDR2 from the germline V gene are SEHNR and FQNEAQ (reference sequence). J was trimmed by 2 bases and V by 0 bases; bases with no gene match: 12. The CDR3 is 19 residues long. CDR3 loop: CASSLAASGRFPTQETQYF. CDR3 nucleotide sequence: TGTGCCAGCAGCTTAGCGGCTAGCGGGAGATTCCCCACTCAAGAGACCCAGTACTTC.

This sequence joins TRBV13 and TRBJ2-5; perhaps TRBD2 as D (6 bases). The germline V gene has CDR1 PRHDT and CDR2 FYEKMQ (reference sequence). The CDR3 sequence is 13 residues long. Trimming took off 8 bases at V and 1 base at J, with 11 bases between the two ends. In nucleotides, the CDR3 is TGTGCCAGCGCTAAGGGAGGCCAAGAGACCCAGTACTTC. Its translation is CASAKGGQETQYF. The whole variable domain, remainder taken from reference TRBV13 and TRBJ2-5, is AAGVIQSPRHLIKEKRETATLKCYPIPRHDTVYWYQQGPGQDPQFLISFYEKMQSDKGSIPDRFSAQQFSDYHSELNMSSLELGDSALYFCASAKGGQETQYFGPGTRLLVL.

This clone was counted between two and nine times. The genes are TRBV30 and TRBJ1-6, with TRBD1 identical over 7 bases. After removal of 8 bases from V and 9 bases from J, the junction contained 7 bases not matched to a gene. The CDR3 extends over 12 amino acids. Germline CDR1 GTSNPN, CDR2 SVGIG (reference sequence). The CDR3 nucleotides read TGTGCCCACAGGGGCTACGGTTCACCCCTCCACTTT. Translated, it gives CAHRGYGSPLHF.

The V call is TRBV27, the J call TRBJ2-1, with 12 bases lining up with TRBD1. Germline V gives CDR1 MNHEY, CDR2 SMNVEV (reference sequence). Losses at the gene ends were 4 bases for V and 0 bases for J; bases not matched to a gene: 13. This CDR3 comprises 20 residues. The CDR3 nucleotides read TGTGCCAGCAGTTCCCTAACGGGACAGGGGGCACGAGGCTCCTACAATGAGCAGTTCTTC. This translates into CASSSLTGQGARGSYNEQFF.

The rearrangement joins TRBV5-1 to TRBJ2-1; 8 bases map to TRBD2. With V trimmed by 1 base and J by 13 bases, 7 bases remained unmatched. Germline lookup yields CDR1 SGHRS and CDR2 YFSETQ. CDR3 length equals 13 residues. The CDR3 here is CASSLRSGGIQFF. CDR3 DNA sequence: TGCGCCAGCAGCTTGAGAAGCGGGGGAATACAGTTCTTC.